This entry is about one TCR beta chain. Its antigen remains unidentified. Base qualities are not provided; no much larger clone lies one nucleotide away. The immunoSEQ Assay, a bias-controlled multiplex PCR, was used to amplify TCRbeta CDR3 regions from genomic DNA. In the authors' own workflow: Nucleated cell counts per sample were estimated from amplification of reference gene primers within the assay. To quantify the absolute abundance of each unique TCRbeta CDR3 rearrangement, sequence reads were collapsed and filtered. For each sample, productive Simpson clonality was calculated as the square root of Simpson's diversity index across productive rearrangements. This immuneACCESS table, as held by TCRdb, lists in-frame sequences with V and J called but not all clones. Of the missing ones, under half trace to an unresolved V gene in checked studies; the others have no known cause. From that table come the V and J calls and clone size; the DNA was used to work out D and trimming. The sample table contains about 150,000 clones; only one count was recorded for roughly 84% of them. The ten largest clones take up less than 2.5% of the sample.

The data originate from a study of blood T cell repertoires in COVID-19 (TCRdb year 2020). The study in broad terms: Samples covering the acute and convalescent phases of COVID-19 were provided by collaborators in the United States, Italy and Spain. HLA class I and class II types, where available, came from metadata supplied by the sample provider rather than from assay-based typing. The prospective study material was composed of cDNA or gDNA derived from T cells, B-cell-depleted T cells, or PBMCs. The repertoires were made available in a free public database intended to serve as a resource for research on the immune response to SARS-CoV-2. Samples were obtained from the ongoing ImmuneRACE study (first 160 participants) and from 1,254 subjects provided by 6 global collaborators. Deeply sampled blood TCRbeta repertoires from subjects exposed to, actively infected with, or recovered from COVID-19 were included in the dataset. A de-identified subject ID, COVID-19 status, age in years and sex were almost always included in the sample metadata.

The germline V gene encodes CDR1 SNHLY and CDR2 FYNNEI. The CDR3 runs 14 amino acids, cysteine and phenylalanine included. This entry keeps only the CDR3 DNA: 42 bases, framed from base 1. Trimming at the junction amounts to 4 bases on V and 0 bases on J, and the germline ends lie 10 bases apart. What the study reported, not specific to this receptor: The quantity of clinical and demographic metadata differed by source and by participant and was supplied without curation.

The collaborating institutions used their own protocols to collect whole blood in K2EDTA tubes. For TCRbeta analysis, collaborator samples were shipped as frozen whole blood, as isolated PBMCs, or as DNA extracted from either sample type. Recombination joined TRBV2 with TRBJ2-7; the D gene is perhaps TRBD2, on 6 matching bases. Sequenced: peripheral blood. This sequence originates from a man aged 65-85 years with acute or convalescent COVID-19. The sequenced DNA: TGTGCCAGCAGTGGACCGGGACTCTCCTACGAGCAGTACTTC. Translation gives CASSGPGLSYEQYF.